This T cell receptor beta chain was recovered during a study of shared clonotypes between healthy human individuals. Study-level points and caveats: Among donors, clonotype sharing was expected to be affected by sequencing depth.

About this clone itself: Its target is not known.

Each of the donors was a healthy adult who was HIV-negative and had not had a recent acute infection or vaccination. The split of CD4+ cells yielded CD45RA+ naive and CD45RA-negative memory subsets. J was trimmed by 3 bases and V by 9 bases; bases with no gene match: 4. CDR3 length: 13 residues. CDR1 SNHLY and CDR2 FYNNEI come from the germline V gene. The table came from immunoSEQ multiplex PCR; TCRdb's copy has only in-frame clones and leaves some out. Counted here are more than 200,000 clones, about 69% occurring once; the ten biggest clones make up around 10%. This clonotype originated in a man aged 25-45 years in good health. The chain couples TRBV2 to TRBJ1-4, with 7 bases matching TRBD1. The sample comprised memory CD4+ T cells sorted from blood. Subset described: CD45RA-negative fraction. The CDR3 nucleotides read TGTGCCAGTCGGGACAGCCCTAATGAAAAACTGTTTTTT. The encoded protein is CASRDSPNEKLFF.